Listed here are 28 T cell receptor beta chains from one sample, sequenced in a study of T-cell memory formation after mild COVID-19. TCRdb re-analysed the 5' RACE reads in MiXCR, keeping a single row per CDR3 protein. Of about 150,000 distinct CDR3 sequences listed, 30% to 35% are singletons. Sequenced material: PBMCs or a T cell subset sorted from them (not recorded which). These receptors all come from an adult woman who had mild COVID-19 (a few samples of this study predate the infection). Cell type and time point are not known.

This clonotype has just a few counts. The V call is TRBV5-6, the J call TRBJ2-7; the D gene is possibly TRBD1 (5 bases). The germline V gene encodes CDR1 SGHDT and CDR2 YYEEEE. The CDR3 runs 14 residues. Trimming shortened V by 2 bases and J by 2 bases, and 11 bases separated the two germline ends. CDR3 bases: TGTGCCAGCAGCTTAGCAGGGTCAACCTACGAGCAGTACTTC. Its translation is CASSLAGSTYEQYF.

This clonotype appeared once. The rearrangement joins TRBV20-1 to TRBJ2-7; no reliable D call. The CDR3 covers 12 residues. Germline V lookup: CDR1 DFQATT, CDR2 SNEGSKA (reference sequence). The V end lost 3 bases, the J end lost 6 bases, and 12 bases lay between the germline ends. CDR3 protein: CSASFRHSEQYF. The CDR3 nucleotides are TGCAGTGCTAGTTTCAGACATAGCGAGCAGTACTTC.

This chain links TRBV4-3 with TRBJ1-1; no clear D. The CDR3 covers 16 residues. V lost 0 bases, J lost 0 bases, and 11 bases lay in between. The V gene's germline CDR1 is LGHNA and CDR2 YSLEER. The CDR3 spells CASSQDHKGLNTEAFF. CDR3 in DNA: TGCGCCAGCAGCCAAGATCATAAGGGCCTGAACACTGAAGCTTTCTTT.

This clonotype was seen once. The chain links TRBV18 to TRBJ2-1; D uncertain. V lost 3 bases and J 6 bases, leaving 15 bases between the germline ends. The CDR3 is made up of 15 amino acids. The germline V gene encodes CDR1 KGHSH and CDR2 LQKENI. CDR3 in amino acids: CASSPQPQNLNEQFF. Here the CDR3 DNA reads TGTGCCAGCTCACCGCAACCACAGAATCTCAATGAGCAGTTCTTC.

This clonotype has only a few counts. The chain couples TRBV19 to TRBJ2-1; D is possibly TRBD1 (5 bases). Trimming removed 1 base from V and 12 bases from J, with 13 bases in between. Germline CDR1 reads LNHDA; CDR2 reads SQIVND (reference sequence). This CDR3 has 13 amino acids. The CDR3 coding sequence is TGTGCCAGTAGTATAGGTTCAGGGTTTGGGCAGTTCTTC. Protein: CASSIGSGFGQFF.

This clonotype came up a few times. The chain employs TRBV6-2 or TRBV6-3 and TRBJ2-6; the D gene is possibly TRBD1 (5 bases). V was clipped by 0 bases and J by 4 bases, with 10 bases between them. Germline V gene lookup returns CDR1 MNHEY and CDR2 SVGEGT. There are 16 residues in the CDR3. This chain's CDR3 is CASSYSKGSGANVLTF. CDR3 bases: TGTGCCAGCAGTTACTCGAAGGGGTCGGGGGCCAACGTCCTGACTTTC.

This rearrangement joins TRBV12-3 or TRBV12-4 to TRBJ2-5; TRBD2 aligns across 7 bases. V shed 7 bases, J shed 0 bases, and the junction held 8 bases outside the gene matches. This CDR3 spans 15 amino acids. The CDR3 DNA is TGTGCCAGCACATTATCTAGCGGAAACCAAGAGACCCAGTACTTC. This translates into CASTLSSGNQETQYF.

V usage is TRBV6-6 and J usage is TRBJ1-2; unclear D gene. Germline lookup yields CDR1 MNHNY and CDR2 SVGAGI (reference sequence). V gave up 2 bases and J gave up 7 bases, with 8 bases separating them. The CDR3 is made up of 12 amino acids. The CDR3 loop reads CASSYEGSGYTF. The CDR3 coding sequence is TGTGCCAGCAGTTACGAAGGGTCTGGCTACACCTTC.

This chain uses TRBV29-1 with TRBJ2-5; possibly TRBD2 for D (6 bases). Germline-derived CDR1 and CDR2 are SQVTM and ANQGSEA. This CDR3 contains 15 residues. Trimming removed 7 bases at V and 1 base at J, with 19 bases between. The CDR3 DNA reads as TGCAGCGCCACTCGGGGTACCGGGGGCCAAGAGACCCAGTACTTC. It yields the protein CSATRGTGGQETQYF.

The J gene is TRBJ1-1, the V gene TRBV19, with 9 nucleotides matching TRBD1. The V gene end was trimmed by 6 bases and the J gene end by 2 bases; junction bases not matched to a gene: 4. From germline, CDR1 is LNHDA and CDR2 SQIVND (reference sequence). The CDR3 spans 14 residues. CDR3 sequence (DNA): TGTGCCAGTAGGCCGGACAGGGGAAACACTGAAGCTTTCTTT. It codes for CASRPDRGNTEAFF.

The rearrangement joins TRBV7-2 to TRBJ1-5; D uncertain. The CDR3 has 13 residues. Germline loops: CDR1 SGHTA, CDR2 FQGNSA. Deletions cut 4 bases from V and 9 bases from J, with 13 bases between. The CDR3 is CASSSETARPQHF. The CDR3 region has the DNA TGTGCCAGCAGCTCTGAGACGGCCAGGCCCCAGCATTTT.

This clonotype was observed many times. This CDR3 is CSARGGGDTEAFF. CDR3 sequence (DNA): TGCAGTGCTAGAGGAGGAGGGGACACTGAAGCTTTCTTT. The chain is built from TRBV20-1 and TRBJ1-1; TRBD1 might be the D (5 bases). Germline V CDR1 and CDR2: DFQATT, SNEGSKA (reference sequence). CDR3 length: 13 residues. Trimming took off 1 base at V and 3 bases at J, with 9 bases between the two ends.

This chain uses TRBV6-6 with TRBJ2-7; 11 bases align to TRBD2. Per germline, CDR1 MNHNY and CDR2 SVGAGI (reference sequence). This CDR3 has 14 residues. V lost 4 bases and J lost 6; bases outside the gene matches: 5. The CDR3 loop reads CASSLTSGAPEQYF. CDR3 coding DNA: TGTGCCAGCAGTTTGACTAGCGGGGCTCCCGAGCAGTACTTC.

The chain has TRBV24-1 and TRBJ2-1, with 7 bases lining up with TRBD2. CDR1 KGHDR and CDR2 SFDVKD come from the germline V gene. V lost 3 bases to trimming and J lost 10 bases; unmatched junction nucleotides: 14. This CDR3 contains 16 residues. Here the CDR3 reads CATSDATTTRRGEQFF. The CDR3 DNA reads TGTGCCACCAGTGATGCCACGACGACTAGGCGGGGGGAGCAGTTCTTC.

The rearrangement uses TRBV18 and TRBJ1-2; D remains ambiguous. Germline V gene sequence: CDR1 KGHSH, CDR2 LQKENI. V was trimmed by 2 bases and J by 0 bases, leaving 19 bases between them. The CDR3 spans 18 residues. CDR3 sequence: CASSPIGQEGKANYGYTF. CDR3 DNA: TGTGCCAGCTCACCAATTGGCCAGGAGGGTAAAGCTAACTATGGCTACACCTTC.

The V gene is TRBV7-9, the J gene TRBJ2-3, with TRBD2 identical over 9 bases. V lost 5 bases, J lost 6 bases, and 9 bases stayed unmatched. The length of the CDR3 is 15 residues. The germline V gene has CDR1 SEHNR and CDR2 FQNEAQ (reference sequence). Here the CDR3 reads CASSKTSGWLDTQYF. CDR3 coding DNA: TGTGCCAGCAGCAAGACTAGCGGCTGGCTGGATACGCAGTATTTT.

This chain connects TRBV6-5 to TRBJ2-3, with TRBD2 matching 7 bases. The ends lost 4 bases at V and 5 bases at J; junction bases unmatched: 12. The CDR3 contains 16 residues. Germline lookup yields CDR1 MNHEY and CDR2 SVGAGI. DNA of the CDR3: TGTGCCAGCAGTTTATCAGTTCGGCCTAGCGGAGATACGCAGTATTTT. It translates to CASSLSVRPSGDTQYF.

The chain combines TRBV7-9 with TRBJ2-5; 8 nucleotides match TRBD1. The CDR3 length is 14 residues. Germline V gene lookup returns CDR1 SEHNR and CDR2 FQNEAQ (reference sequence). Unmatched junction bases numbered 4, after V lost 5 bases and J lost 2 bases. CDR3 DNA: TGTGCCAGCAGCGATGGACAGGGACAAGAGACCCAGTACTTC. As protein: CASSDGQGQETQYF.

This clonotype was detected only a few times. The chain recombines TRBV7-6 with TRBJ2-2, with a weak D call TRBD1 (5 bases). Trimming left V 2 bases short and J 1 base short, with 11 bases between. The CDR3 extends over 16 amino acids. Germline values: CDR1 SGHVS, CDR2 FNYEAQ. The CDR3 region is CASSLMPGKNTGELFF. CDR3 nucleotides: TGTGCCAGCAGCTTAATGCCAGGGAAGAACACCGGGGAGCTGTTTTTT.

The chain has TRBV3-1 and TRBJ2-5; 14 bases are a match to TRBD2. V trimming: 1 base; J trimming: 0 bases; junction bases outside the gene matches: 1. CDR1 LGHDT and CDR2 YNNKEL come from the germline V gene (reference sequence). The CDR3 is made up of 17 amino acids. CDR3 residues: CASSQGLAGGYQETQYF. CDR3 nucleotides: TGTGCCAGCAGCCAAGGACTAGCGGGGGGGTACCAAGAGACCCAGTACTTC.

CDR3 bases: TGTGCCAGCAGTGGACTAACAGGGCGGATCTCCGGGGAGCTGTTTTTT. This codes for CASSGLTGRISGELFF. The chain couples TRBV25-1 to TRBJ2-2, with a tentative D call TRBD1 (6 bases). V lost 4 bases and J lost 6, with 18 bases in between. CDR1 is MGHDK, CDR2 SYGVNS, per germline. The CDR3 has 16 residues.

The chain is built from TRBV6-2 or TRBV6-3 and TRBJ1-2; 7 positions agree with TRBD1. The V gene's germline CDR1 is MNHEY and CDR2 SVGEGT. CDR3 size: 12 residues. The junction had 3 bases not matched to a gene; V was cut back by 6 bases and J by 5 bases. The CDR3 nucleotides read TGTGCCAGCAGCGGACAGGTTTATGGCTACACCTTC. Translated, it gives CASSGQVYGYTF.

V is TRBV10-3 and J is TRBJ2-3; 8 bases line up with TRBD2. Per germline, CDR1 ENHRY and CDR2 SYGVKD. The CDR3 spans 16 residues. V was clipped by 2 bases and J by 5 bases; unmatched bases: 9. The CDR3 loop reads CAISEPRGGPLDTQYF. The CDR3 coding sequence is TGTGCCATCAGTGAGCCTCGCGGGGGGCCCTTAGATACGCAGTATTTT.

This chain uses TRBV12-3 or TRBV12-4 with TRBJ1-6; tentative D call: TRBD1 (5 bases). This CDR3 has 15 residues. V gave up 6 bases and J gave up 4 bases, with 13 bases separating them. CDR3 residues: CASSPAGEYNSPLHF. The DNA for the CDR3 is TGTGCCAGCAGCCCCGCGGGGGAATATAATTCACCCCTCCACTTT.

V gene TRBV12-3 or TRBV12-4 combines with J gene TRBJ2-1; TRBD1 might be the D (5 bases). V was trimmed by 4 bases and J by 8 bases, leaving 15 bases between them. The CDR3 sequence is 14 residues long. The chain's CDR3 is CASSYRAGFHEQFF. The CDR3 DNA reads as TGTGCCAGCAGTTATCGGGCAGGGTTTCATGAGCAGTTCTTC.

This clonotype was detected a few times. The rearrangement links TRBV29-1 to TRBJ2-7; no clear D. The CDR3 has 12 amino acids. V gave up 0 bases and J gave up 5 bases, with 8 bases separating them. CDR1 is SQVTM, CDR2 ANQGSEA, per germline. The CDR3 loop is CSVEDDRDEQYF. As DNA, the CDR3 is TGCAGCGTTGAAGATGATAGGGACGAGCAGTACTTC.

This clonotype came up a few times. V usage is TRBV11-1 and J usage is TRBJ2-6, with TRBD1 matching over 7 bases. The CDR3 spans 20 residues. Losses at the gene ends were 5 bases for V and 0 bases for J; bases not matched to a gene: 16. Germline V CDR1 and CDR2: SGHAT, FQDESV (reference sequence). This CDR3 is CASSLRDSLSPSSGANVLTF. The CDR3 DNA sequence: TGTGCCAGCAGCCTCCGGGACAGCCTAAGCCCGTCCTCTGGGGCCAACGTCCTGACTTTC. The full variable domain, in which reference TRBV11-1 and TRBJ2-6 provide the parts outside the CDR3, is EAEVAQSPRYKITEKSQAVAFWCDPISGHATLYWYRQILGQGPELLVQFQDESVVDDSQLPKDRFSAERLKGVDSTLKIQPAELGDSAMYLCASSLRDSLSPSSGANVLTFGAGSRLTVL.

V gene TRBV7-8 combines with J gene TRBJ2-1; 13 bases are shared with TRBD2. The CDR3 runs 16 residues. The V segment lost 5 bases and the J segment 8 bases; nucleotides outside the gene matches: 9. Germline CDR1 reads SGHVS; CDR2 reads FQNEAQ. The CDR3 nucleotides are TGTGCCAGCAGCCCGAGGACTAGCGGGAGTTTCGATGAGCAGTTCTTC. Translating gives CASSPRTSGSFDEQFF.